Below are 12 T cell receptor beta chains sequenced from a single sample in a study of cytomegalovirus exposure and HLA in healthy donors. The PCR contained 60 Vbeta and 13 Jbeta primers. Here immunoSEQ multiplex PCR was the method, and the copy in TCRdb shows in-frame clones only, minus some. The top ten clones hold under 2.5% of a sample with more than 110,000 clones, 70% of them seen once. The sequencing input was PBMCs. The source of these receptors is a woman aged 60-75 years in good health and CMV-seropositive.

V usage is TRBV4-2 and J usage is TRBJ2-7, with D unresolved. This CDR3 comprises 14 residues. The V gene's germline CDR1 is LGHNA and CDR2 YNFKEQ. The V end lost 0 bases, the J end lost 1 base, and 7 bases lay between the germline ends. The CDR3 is CASSQDMSSYEQYF. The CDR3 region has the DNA TGTGCCAGCAGCCAAGATATGTCGTCCTACGAGCAGTACTTC.

The chain's CDR3 is CASSLGQAEGAFF. DNA for the CDR3: TGTGCCAGTAGTCTAGGACAGGCCGAGGGGGCTTTCTTT. The rearrangement joins TRBV19 to TRBJ1-1; 7 nucleotides align to TRBD1. CDR1 is LNHDA, CDR2 SQIVND, per germline (reference sequence). V lost 5 bases and J lost 11; bases outside the gene matches: 11. The CDR3 sequence is 13 residues long.

The CDR3 DNA follows: TGTGCCAGCAGCTTGCAGGCCCACTACGAGCAGTACTTC. Translated: CASSLQAHYEQYF. This sequence joins TRBV7-3 and TRBJ2-7, with D uncertain. This CDR3 is 13 amino acids long. Trimming cost V 3 bases and J 3 bases, with 9 bases left between them. Per germline, CDR1 SGHTA and CDR2 FQGTGA.

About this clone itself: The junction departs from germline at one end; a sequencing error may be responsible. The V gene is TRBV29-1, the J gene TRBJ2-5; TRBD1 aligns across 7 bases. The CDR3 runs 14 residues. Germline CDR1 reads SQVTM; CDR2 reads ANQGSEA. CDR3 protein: CSAEEGGLGETQYF. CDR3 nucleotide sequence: TGCAGCGCTGAAGAAGGGGGCCTAGGAGAGACCCAGTACTTC.

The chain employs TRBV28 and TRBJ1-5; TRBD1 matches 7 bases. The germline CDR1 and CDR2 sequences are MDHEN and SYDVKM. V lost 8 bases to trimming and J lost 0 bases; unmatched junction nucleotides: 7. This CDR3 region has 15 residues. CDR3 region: CASYSRGVSNQPQHF. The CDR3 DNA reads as TGTGCCAGCTACTCCAGGGGGGTTAGCAATCAGCCCCAGCATTTT.

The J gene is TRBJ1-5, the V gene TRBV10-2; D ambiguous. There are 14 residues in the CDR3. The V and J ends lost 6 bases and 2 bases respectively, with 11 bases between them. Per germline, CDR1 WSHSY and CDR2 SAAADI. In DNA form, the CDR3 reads TGCGCCAGCAGAAAGGGAGAGGGCAATCAGCCCCAGCATTTT. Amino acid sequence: CASRKGEGNQPQHF.

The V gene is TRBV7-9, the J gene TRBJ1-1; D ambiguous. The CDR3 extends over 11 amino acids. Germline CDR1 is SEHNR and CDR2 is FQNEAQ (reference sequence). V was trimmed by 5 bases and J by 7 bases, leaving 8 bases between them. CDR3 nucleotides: TGTGCCAGCAGCCCCTTCGGTGAAGCTTTCTTT. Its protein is CASSPFGEAFF.

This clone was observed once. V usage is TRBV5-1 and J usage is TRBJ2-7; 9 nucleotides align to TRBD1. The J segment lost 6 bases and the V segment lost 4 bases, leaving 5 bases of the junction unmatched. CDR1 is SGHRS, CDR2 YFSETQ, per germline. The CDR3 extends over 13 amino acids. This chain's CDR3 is CASSATGGAEQYF. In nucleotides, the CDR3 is TGCGCCAGCAGCGCCACAGGGGGCGCCGAGCAGTACTTC.

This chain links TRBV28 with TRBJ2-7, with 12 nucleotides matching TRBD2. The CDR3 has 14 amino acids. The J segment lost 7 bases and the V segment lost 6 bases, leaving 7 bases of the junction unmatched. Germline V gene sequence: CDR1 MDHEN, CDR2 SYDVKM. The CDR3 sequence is CASRLAGGQIEQYF. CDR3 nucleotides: TGTGCCAGCAGACTAGCGGGAGGCCAGATAGAGCAGTACTTC.

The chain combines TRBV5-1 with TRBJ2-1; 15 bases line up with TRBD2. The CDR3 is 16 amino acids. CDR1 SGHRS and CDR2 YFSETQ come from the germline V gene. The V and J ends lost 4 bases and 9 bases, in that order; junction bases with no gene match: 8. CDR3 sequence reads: CASSAGTSGRSREQFF. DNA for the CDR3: TGCGCCAGCAGCGCCGGGACTAGCGGGAGGTCTCGTGAGCAGTTCTTC.

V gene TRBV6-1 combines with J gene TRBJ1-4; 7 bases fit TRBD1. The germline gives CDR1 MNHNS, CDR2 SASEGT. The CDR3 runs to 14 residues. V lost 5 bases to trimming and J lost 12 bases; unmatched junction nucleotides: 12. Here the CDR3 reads CASSPGTEVGELFF. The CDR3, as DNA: TGTGCCAGCAGTCCAGGGACAGAGGTCGGTGAACTGTTTTTT.

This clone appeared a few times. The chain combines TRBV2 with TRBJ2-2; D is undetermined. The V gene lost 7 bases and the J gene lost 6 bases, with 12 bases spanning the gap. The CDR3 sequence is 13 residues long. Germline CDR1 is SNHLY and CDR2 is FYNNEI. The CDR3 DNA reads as TGTGCCAGCATCAACAGATTCCCCGGGGAGCTGTTTTTT. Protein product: CASINRFPGELFF.